Described below is a single TCR beta chain sequence and its context. This sample stems from a study of blood T cells in healthy people across ages. The authors ran a second PCR of about 7 to 11 cycles using a sample-barcoded 5' primer and a J-beta primer mix. Samples each returned at least 2.5 million CDR3-containing paired-end reads. TCRdb re-called the 5' RACE reads with MiXCR, one entry per CDR3 protein. Among 950,000 to 1,200,000 distinct CDR3 sequences, approximately 38% were seen once, and the ten largest hold around 13%. This CDR3 spans 14 amino acids. Germline lookup yields CDR1 SGDLS and CDR2 YYNGEE.

V gene TRBV9 combines with J gene TRBJ2-4; a possible D gene is TRBD1 (6 bases). The J call is doubtful: the DNA matches TRBJ2-7 better. The clonotype comes from a man aged 18 to 30 in good health. Sequencing was performed on blood. CDR3 coding DNA: TGTGCCAGCAGCGTAGGAGTAGGGGGCTACGAGCAGTACTTC. Its protein is CASSVGVGGYEQYF.